Below, 24 T cell receptor beta chains from the same sample are listed, as sequenced in a study of T-cell memory formation after mild COVID-19. TCRdb reanalysed the 5' RACE reads using MiXCR and keeps one entry per CDR3 protein. This sample has 400,000 to 550,000 distinct CDR3 sequences, with 25% found just once. Sample: PBMCs or a T cell subset sorted from them (not recorded which). The receptors come from an adult woman who had mild COVID-19 (a few samples of this study predate the infection). Cell type and time point are not known.

This clonotype has a handful of counts. The chain uses TRBV15 and TRBJ2-1, with 10 bases that match TRBD1. The germline gives CDR1 LNHNV, CDR2 YYDKDF (reference sequence). The CDR3 has 15 residues. V shed 7 bases and J 8 bases; nucleotides not matched to a gene: 11. The CDR3 loop is CATTDRDRGFDEQFF. The CDR3 bases are TGTGCCACCACAGACCGGGACAGGGGATTCGATGAGCAGTTCTTC.

Only a few counts were recorded for this clonotype. V is TRBV7-3 and J is TRBJ2-3, with 7 bases fitting TRBD2. The CDR3 has 15 residues. J lost 3 bases, V lost 2 bases, and 5 bases had no gene match. Germline V gene lookup returns CDR1 SGHTA and CDR2 FQGTGA. This CDR3 is CASSLGRARTDTQYF. The CDR3 nucleotides are TGTGCCAGCAGCTTAGGGAGGGCCAGGACAGATACGCAGTATTTT.

J is TRBJ2-3 and V is TRBV6-2 or TRBV6-3; TRBD2 might be the D (6 bases). The CDR3 is 13 amino acids. The V end was cut by 10 bases, the J end by 5 bases, with 16 bases between. Looked up from germline, CDR1 is MNHEY and CDR2 is SVGEGT. Here the CDR3 reads CATSLGGIDTQYF. The CDR3 DNA follows: TGTGCCACCTCCCTTGGGGGGATAGATACGCAGTATTTT.

The rearrangement joins TRBV4-2 to TRBJ2-7; weak D call: TRBD1 (7 bases). The CDR3 consists of 14 residues. Germline CDR1 is LGHNA and CDR2 is YNFKEQ. V was pared by 3 bases and J by 3 bases, with 12 bases between. The CDR3 here is CASSQRDRHYEQYF. CDR3 nucleotides: TGTGCCAGCAGCCAGCGGGACAGACACTACGAGCAGTACTTC.

The rearrangement joins TRBV7-2 to TRBJ2-3; tentatively, D is TRBD1 or TRBD2 (6 bases each). The CDR3 is 18 residues long. CDR1 SGHTA and CDR2 FQGNSA come from the germline V gene. V gave up 0 bases and J gave up 4 bases, with 20 bases separating them. The CDR3 is CASSLATLRGQRADTQYF. CDR3 sequence (DNA): TGTGCCAGCAGCTTAGCCACTCTTCGGGGGCAAAGGGCAGATACGCAGTATTTT. Full variable domain (missing parts from reference TRBV7-2 and TRBJ2-3): GAGVSQSPSNKVTEKGKDVELRCDPISGHTALYWYRQSLGQGLEFLIYFQGNSAPDKSGLPSDRFSAERTGGSVSTLTIQRTQQEDSAVYLCASSLATLRGQRADTQYFGPGTRLTVL.

Notes on this clonotype: A read error may account for a junction end that differs from germline. The chain links TRBV5-6 to TRBJ1-1; 9 positions match TRBD1. Germline V gene sequence: CDR1 SGHDT, CDR2 YYEEEE. The CDR3 has 14 residues. Here the CDR3 reads CASRLGQGNTEAFF. The CDR3 DNA follows: TGTGCCAGCAGATTGGGACAGGGGAACACTGAAGCTTTCTTT.

This clonotype has just a few counts. The chain links TRBV4-1 to TRBJ1-1; tentative D call: TRBD1 (5 bases). The V gene lost 0 bases and the J gene lost 5 bases, with 16 bases spanning the gap. CDR3 length equals 16 residues. The V gene's germline CDR1 is MGHRA and CDR2 YSYEKL. The DNA for the CDR3 is TGCGCCAGCAGCCAAGAAACGTCCAGGGTTTGGACTGAAGCTTTCTTT. Amino acids: CASSQETSRVWTEAFF.

The chain is built from TRBV9 and TRBJ2-5; 10 bases line up with TRBD1. The CDR3 totals 13 residues. Germline V gives CDR1 SGDLS, CDR2 YYNGEE. Losses at the gene ends were 7 bases for V and 5 bases for J; bases not matched to a gene: 5. The CDR3 region is CASDRGRGETQYF. The CDR3 nucleotides read TGTGCCAGCGACAGGGGGCGTGGGGAGACCCAGTACTTC.

The chain has TRBV30 and TRBJ2-1, with D maybe TRBD1 (6 bases). Per germline, CDR1 GTSNPN and CDR2 SVGIG (reference sequence). The germline V and J ends were trimmed by 8 bases and 4 bases, with 18 bases remaining between them. The length of the CDR3 is 14 residues. The CDR3 region is CAAYGTIVYNEQFF. The CDR3, as DNA: TGTGCCGCTTACGGGACAATAGTATACAATGAGCAGTTCTTC.

V gene TRBV15 combines with J gene TRBJ1-5; D not certain. Between the trimmed V and J ends, which lost 4 bases and 6 bases, there was a span of 7 bases. Germline V lookup: CDR1 LNHNV, CDR2 YYDKDF (reference sequence). The CDR3 contains 12 residues. The CDR3 nucleotides are TGTGCCACCAGCAAAGTTAGTCAGCCCCAGCATTTT. This sequence encodes CATSKVSQPQHF.

This clonotype has more than one count but fewer than ten. The rearrangement uses TRBV24-1 and TRBJ2-3; TRBD2 might be the D (6 bases). Germline lookup yields CDR1 KGHDR and CDR2 SFDVKD. The CDR3 covers 15 residues. V lost 0 bases and J 2 bases, leaving 8 bases between the germline ends. The CDR3 loop reads CATSDLSGDTDTQYF. CDR3 sequence (DNA): TGTGCCACCAGTGATTTGTCGGGGGACACAGATACGCAGTATTTT.

This clonotype was found a few times. The rearrangement uses TRBV7-3 and TRBJ2-2, with D possibly TRBD1 on 6 matching bases. This CDR3 region has 16 residues. The germline V and J ends were trimmed by 4 bases and 2 bases, with 14 bases remaining between them. Germline assignment: CDR1 SGHTA and CDR2 FQGTGA. CDR3 protein: CASSSGHVINTGELFF. In DNA, the CDR3 is TGTGCCAGCAGCTCGGGACATGTCATTAACACCGGGGAGCTGTTTTTT.

The gene calls are TRBV5-4 and TRBJ2-1; D remains ambiguous. Trimming left V 2 bases short and J 10 bases short, with 7 bases between. The CDR3 extends over 11 amino acids. The germline gives CDR1 SGHNT, CDR2 YYREEE (reference sequence). CDR3 sequence: CASSFGAEQFF. DNA of the CDR3: TGTGCCAGCAGCTTTGGAGCGGAGCAGTTCTTC. The whole variable domain, filled in from reference TRBV5-4 and TRBJ2-1, reads ETGVTQSPTHLIKTRGQQVTLRCSSQSGHNTVSWYQQALGQGPQFIFQYYREEENGRGNFPPRFSGLQFPNYSSELNVNALELDDSALYLCASSFGAEQFFGPGTRLTVL.

J is TRBJ2-1 and V is TRBV5-1, with 9 bases lining up with TRBD1. Trimming cost V 0 bases and J 7 bases; bases outside gene matches: 8. The CDR3 runs 16 residues. Germline CDR1 reads SGHRS; CDR2 reads YFSETQ. The CDR3 region is CASSLDAGTGWNEQFF. DNA for the CDR3: TGCGCCAGCAGCTTGGATGCTGGGACAGGGTGGAATGAGCAGTTCTTC.

The chain couples TRBV19 to TRBJ2-1, with 7 bases lining up with TRBD1. This CDR3 has 14 residues. The germline V gene has CDR1 LNHDA and CDR2 SQIVND (reference sequence). Trimming at V came to 3 bases and at J to 9 bases, leaving 8 bases not matched to a gene. This chain's CDR3 is CASSIPATGSEQFF. The DNA of the CDR3 is TGTGCCAGTAGTATCCCCGCGACAGGGTCTGAGCAGTTCTTC.

V usage is TRBV27 and J usage is TRBJ1-1, with 7 bases lining up with TRBD1. CDR1 is MNHEY, CDR2 SMNVEV, per germline (reference sequence). J gave up 2 bases and V 5 bases, and 11 bases lay outside the gene matches. The CDR3 extends over 16 amino acids. Here the CDR3 reads CASSPLRRQGNTEAFF. In DNA form, the CDR3 reads TGTGCCAGCAGTCCCCTCCGCCGACAGGGAAACACTGAAGCTTTCTTT.

This clonotype was recorded at least ten times. This rearrangement joins TRBV20-1 to TRBJ2-7; the D is unclear. The CDR3 covers 11 residues. V was shortened by 6 bases and J by 4 bases, with 10 bases between the two germline ends. In germline, CDR1 is DFQATT, CDR2 SNEGSKA (reference sequence). CDR3 sequence reads: CSAKGIYEQYF. In DNA form, the CDR3 reads TGCAGTGCCAAAGGGATTTACGAGCAGTACTTC.

The genes are TRBV5-6 and TRBJ2-1, with TRBD1 as a possible D gene (5 bases). V was clipped by 3 bases and J by 0 bases, with 13 bases between them. CDR1 is SGHDT, CDR2 YYEEEE, per germline. The CDR3 runs 16 residues. CDR3 nucleotide sequence: TGTGCCAGCAGCTCCAGGGTGTGGGACTCCTACAATGAGCAGTTCTTC. This gives the protein CASSSRVWDSYNEQFF.

This clonotype was detected only a few times. V is TRBV5-1 and J is TRBJ2-7, with 10 bases identical to TRBD1. Per germline, CDR1 SGHRS and CDR2 YFSETQ. The CDR3 loop spans 14 amino acids. The V and J ends lost 4 bases and 5 bases, in that order; junction bases with no gene match: 6. The CDR3 DNA follows: TGCGCCAGCAGCGTGGGACAGGGGTTCCACGAGCAGTACTTC. Its translation is CASSVGQGFHEQYF.

The V gene is TRBV20-1, the J gene TRBJ1-1; TRBD1 is a possible D gene (6 bases). The V gene lost 8 bases and the J gene lost 1 base, with 20 bases spanning the gap. CDR1 is DFQATT, CDR2 SNEGSKA, per germline (reference sequence). The CDR3 consists of 15 residues. The CDR3 here is CSSPGRVGANTEAFF. The CDR3 DNA is TGCAGTTCACCCGGGAGGGTGGGGGCGAACACTGAAGCTTTCTTT.

This clonotype was found a few times. The chain's CDR3 is CASSPEGSKYEQFF. In DNA form, the CDR3 reads TGTGCCAGCAGTCCTGAGGGGTCAAAGTATGAGCAGTTCTTC. The chain joins TRBV27 to TRBJ2-1, with D tentatively TRBD1 or TRBD2 (5 bases each). Trimming pared 5 bases from V and 8 bases from J, leaving 16 bases between. This CDR3 is 14 amino acids long. CDR1 is MNHEY, CDR2 SMNVEV, per germline (reference sequence).

The V call is TRBV6-2 or TRBV6-3, the J call TRBJ2-3; a weak D match, TRBD1 (6 bases). CDR3 size: 15 residues. Germline V gene data show CDR1 as MNHEY and CDR2 as SVGEGT. Trimming removed 4 bases from V and 5 bases from J, with 16 bases in between. The CDR3 sequence is CASSSSHRAGDTQYF. CDR3 DNA sequence: TGTGCCAGCAGTTCTTCCCACAGGGCTGGAGATACGCAGTATTTT.

This clonotype was picked up one time. This chain joins TRBV7-9 and TRBJ1-5; D gene uncertain. The CDR3 is 13 residues long. V shed 4 bases and J shed 11 bases, with 15 bases lying between them. The germline V gene encodes CDR1 SEHNR and CDR2 FQNEAQ (reference sequence). The chain's CDR3 is CASSSRSGSTQHF. The DNA of the CDR3 is TGTGCCAGCAGCTCGAGGTCCGGGTCGACCCAGCATTTT.

This clonotype was seen repeatedly, ten times or more. The chain is built from TRBV5-1 and TRBJ2-7; the D gene is possibly TRBD1 (5 bases). The CDR3 has 17 residues. V lost 3 bases and J 0 bases, leaving 19 bases between the germline ends. Germline V lookup: CDR1 SGHRS, CDR2 YFSETQ. CDR3 coding DNA: TGCGCCAGCAGCTCCTACAGCCACAAGGGGAACTCCTACGAGCAGTACTTC. This translates into CASSSYSHKGNSYEQYF.